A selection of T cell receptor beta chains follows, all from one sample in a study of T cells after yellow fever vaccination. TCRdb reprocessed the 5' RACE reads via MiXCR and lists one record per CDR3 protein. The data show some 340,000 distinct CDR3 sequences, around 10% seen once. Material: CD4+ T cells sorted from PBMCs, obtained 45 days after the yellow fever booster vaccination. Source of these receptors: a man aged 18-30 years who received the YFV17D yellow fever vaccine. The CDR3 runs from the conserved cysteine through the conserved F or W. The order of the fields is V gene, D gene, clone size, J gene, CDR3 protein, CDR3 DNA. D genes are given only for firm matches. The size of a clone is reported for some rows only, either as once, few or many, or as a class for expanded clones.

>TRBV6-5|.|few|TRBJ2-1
CASSYGLVNEQFF
TGTGCCAGCAGTTACGGGCTAGTAAATGAGCAGTTCTTC
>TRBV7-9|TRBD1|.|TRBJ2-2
CASSFPSGGSNTGELFF
TGTGCCAGCAGCTTCCCGTCAGGGGGATCAAACACCGGGGAGCTGTTTTTT
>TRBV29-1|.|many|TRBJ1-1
CSGQTSPNTEAFF
TGCAGCGGCCAAACCTCACCGAACACTGAAGCTTTCTTT
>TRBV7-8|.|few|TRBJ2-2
CASSLVRLRTGELFF
TGTGCCAGCAGCTTAGTGCGGCTACGCACCGGGGAGCTGTTTTTT
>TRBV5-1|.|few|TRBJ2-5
CASSLGTTETQYF
TGCGCCAGCAGCTTGGGGACGACAGAGACCCAGTACTTC
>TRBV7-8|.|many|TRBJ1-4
CASSGGRNEKLFF
TGTGCCAGCAGCGGGGGACGAAATGAAAAACTGTTTTTT
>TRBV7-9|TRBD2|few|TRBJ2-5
CASSFSQGLGTETQYF
TGTGCCAGCAGCTTTAGCCAGGGACTAGGAACGGAGACCCAGTACTTC
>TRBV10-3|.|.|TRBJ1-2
CAISGSLGLGPYGYTF
TGTGCCATCAGTGGTTCATTAGGCCTCGGTCCGTATGGCTACACCTTC
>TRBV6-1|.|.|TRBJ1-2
CASRGQFYGYTF
TGTGCCAGCAGAGGACAGTTCTATGGCTACACCTTC
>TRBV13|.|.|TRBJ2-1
CASSLWQGEQFF
TGTGCCAGCAGCCTGTGGCAGGGTGAGCAGTTCTTC
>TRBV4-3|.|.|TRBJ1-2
CASSQLLGGADGYTF
TGCGCCAGCAGCCAGCTCTTGGGGGGGGCTGATGGCTACACCTTC
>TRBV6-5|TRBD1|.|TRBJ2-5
CASSYFLPGQGGEETQYF
TGTGCCAGCAGTTACTTCCTCCCGGGACAGGGGGGGGAAGAGACCCAGTACTTC
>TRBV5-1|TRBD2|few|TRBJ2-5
CASSIGVAGRQETQYF
TGCGCCAGCAGCATCGGGGTAGCGGGGCGCCAAGAGACCCAGTACTTC
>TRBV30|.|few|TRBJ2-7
CAWNKLTGSYEQYF
TGTGCCTGGAATAAACTGACAGGCTCCTACGAGCAGTACTTC
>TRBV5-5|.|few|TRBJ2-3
CASSLQLATDTQYF
TGTGCCAGCAGCTTGCAACTAGCCACAGATACGCAGTATTTT
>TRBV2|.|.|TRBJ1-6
CASSKEQGGSPLHF
TGTGCCAGCAGTAAAGAACAGGGCGGTTCACCCCTCCACTTT
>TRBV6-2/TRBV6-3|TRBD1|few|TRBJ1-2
CASSYFRDRDKDGYTF
TGTGCCAGCAGTTACTTCCGGGACAGGGATAAAGATGGCTACACCTTC
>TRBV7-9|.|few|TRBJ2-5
CASSFGWETQYF
TGTGCCAGCAGTTTTGGGTGGGAAACCCAGTACTTC
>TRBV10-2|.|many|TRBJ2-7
CASSPGGGTEQYF
TGCGCCAGCAGCCCAGGGGGGGGCACCGAGCAGTACTTC
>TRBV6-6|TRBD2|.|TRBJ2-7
CASRKLAGVVYEQYF
TGTGCCAGCAGGAAACTAGCGGGGGTTGTCTACGAGCAGTACTTC